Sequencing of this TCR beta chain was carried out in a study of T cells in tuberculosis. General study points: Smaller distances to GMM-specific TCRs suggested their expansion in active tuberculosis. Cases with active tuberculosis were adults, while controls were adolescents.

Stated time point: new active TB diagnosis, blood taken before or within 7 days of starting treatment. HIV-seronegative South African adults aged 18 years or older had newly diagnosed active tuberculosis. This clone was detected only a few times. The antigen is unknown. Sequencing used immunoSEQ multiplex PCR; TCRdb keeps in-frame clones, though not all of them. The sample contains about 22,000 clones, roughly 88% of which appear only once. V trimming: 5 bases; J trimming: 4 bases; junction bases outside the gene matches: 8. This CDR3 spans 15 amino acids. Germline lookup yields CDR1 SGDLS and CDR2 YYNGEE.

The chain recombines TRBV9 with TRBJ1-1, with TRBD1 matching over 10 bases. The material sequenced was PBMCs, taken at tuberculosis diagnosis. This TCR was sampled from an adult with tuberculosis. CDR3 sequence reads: CASSRVGTGVTEAFF. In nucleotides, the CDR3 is TGTGCCAGCAGTAGGGTCGGGACAGGGGTCACTGAAGCTTTCTTT.